Below, 16 T cell receptor beta chains from the same sample are listed, as sequenced in a study of beta chain features in type 1 diabetes. Expressed TCRB transcripts got sequenced, as all isolated RNA was reverse transcribed. Data came from immunoSEQ multiplex PCR; TCRdb stores just in-frame clones and leaves some out. Of 20,000 to 25,000 clones in the sample, over 60% were seen once. Material for sequencing was Tregs from blood. These receptors were collected from a woman aged 40 to 50 in good health.

This clone was observed a handful of times. The rearrangement joins TRBV7-2 to TRBJ2-3; tentatively, D is TRBD2 (7 bases). V dropped 5 bases and J dropped 0 bases, with 18 bases sitting between them. Germline CDR1 is SGHTA and CDR2 is FQGNSA. The CDR3 has 17 residues. DNA of the CDR3: TGTGCCAGCAGCCTCCTGGGGGGCGGGGGAAGCACAGATACGCAGTATTTT. Its protein is CASSLLGGGGSTDTQYF.

The V and J genes are TRBV7-9 and TRBJ2-5, with a weak D call TRBD2 (6 bases). The CDR3 length is 15 residues. V was cut by 6 bases and J by 5 bases, with 19 bases left in between. Germline V lookup: CDR1 SEHNR, CDR2 FQNEAQ (reference sequence). Here the CDR3 DNA reads TGTGCCAGCAGGAAAACTTGGGGCGGGGAGGAGACCCAGTACTTC. Translating it yields CASRKTWGGEETQYF.

This clone was recorded once. This chain joins TRBV2 and TRBJ1-2, with a weak D call TRBD1 (5 bases). The CDR3 runs to 14 residues. Germline assignment: CDR1 SNHLY and CDR2 FYNNEI. The V end lost 3 bases, the J end lost 2 bases, and 10 bases lay between the germline ends. The CDR3 loop is CASSEQGYNYGYTF. The CDR3 DNA reads as TGTGCCAGCAGTGAGCAGGGTTACAACTATGGCTACACCTTC.

The chain employs TRBV7-9 and TRBJ2-1, with a tentative D call TRBD1 (5 bases). Germline V gene data show CDR1 as SEHNR and CDR2 as FQNEAQ (reference sequence). V was cut by 5 bases and J by 0 bases, with 11 bases left in between. This CDR3 is built from 15 residues. CDR3 sequence reads: CASSRRRGSYNEQFF. The CDR3 DNA is TGTGCCAGCAGCCGGCGAAGGGGCTCCTACAATGAGCAGTTCTTC. Full variable domain (missing parts from reference TRBV7-9 and TRBJ2-1): DTGVSQNPRHKITKRGQNVTFRCDPISEHNRLYWYRQTLGQGPEFLTYFQNEAQLEKSRLLSDRFSAERPKGSFSTLEIQRTEQGDSAMYLCASSRRRGSYNEQFFGPGTRLTVL.

Worth noting for this clone: At one boundary the junction diverges from the germline segment, which might be a read error. The J gene is TRBJ2-4, the V gene TRBV4-1, with 10 bases matching TRBD2. This CDR3 has 16 residues. CDR1 and CDR2 from the germline V gene are MGHRA and YSYEKL. The DNA of the CDR3 is TGTGCCAGCAGCCAAGTAGCGGGGGGTGGTCAAAACATTCAGTACTTC. The encoded protein is CASSQVAGGGQNIQYF.

There are a few counts of this clone. V gene TRBV5-1 combines with J gene TRBJ1-2; 10 nucleotides line up with TRBD1. V gave up 4 bases and J gave up 5 bases; unmatched junction bases: 2. The CDR3 totals 13 residues. Per germline, CDR1 SGHRS and CDR2 YFSETQ. The CDR3 region is CASSPGQGYGYTF. DNA for the CDR3: TGCGCCAGCAGCCCGGGACAGGGGTATGGCTACACCTTC.

The J gene is TRBJ2-3, the V gene TRBV7-2; D not certain. Germline CDR1 and CDR2: SGHTA and FQGNSA. Trimming left V 1 base short and J 5 bases short, with 16 bases between. There are 16 residues in the CDR3. CDR3: CASSLEKRRYGDTQYF. CDR3 in DNA: TGTGCCAGCAGCTTAGAAAAACGCCGATACGGAGATACGCAGTATTTT. Full variable domain (outside the CDR3, taken from reference TRBV7-2 and TRBJ2-3): GAGVSQSPSNKVTEKGKDVELRCDPISGHTALYWYRQSLGQGLEFLIYFQGNSAPDKSGLPSDRFSAERTGGSVSTLTIQRTQQEDSAVYLCASSLEKRRYGDTQYFGPGTRLTVL.

This sequence joins TRBV7-2 and TRBJ2-7; tentatively, D is TRBD2 (6 bases). V was pared by 2 bases and J by 2 bases, with 16 bases between. Germline V CDR1 and CDR2: SGHTA, FQGNSA. The CDR3 spans 16 residues. The CDR3 sequence is CASSLTVTSSPYEQYF. The CDR3 DNA sequence: TGTGCCAGCAGCTTAACTGTAACTAGCTCGCCCTACGAGCAGTACTTC. Complete variable domain (other parts from reference TRBV7-2 and TRBJ2-7): GAGVSQSPSNKVTEKGKDVELRCDPISGHTALYWYRQSLGQGLEFLIYFQGNSAPDKSGLPSDRFSAERTGGSVSTLTIQRTQQEDSAVYLCASSLTVTSSPYEQYFGPGTRLTVT.

The chain has TRBV5-5 and TRBJ2-5, with D possibly matching TRBD1 (5 bases). Germline loops: CDR1 SGHKS, CDR2 YYEKEE (reference sequence). V gave up 3 bases and J gave up 1 base, with 13 bases separating them. The CDR3 runs 15 residues. The DNA for the CDR3 is TGTGCCAGCAGCTCCAGGGTTGGGTCCCAAGAGACCCAGTACTTC. Encoded protein: CASSSRVGSQETQYF. Together with reference TRBV5-5 and TRBJ2-5, the CDR3 gives the full variable domain: DAGVTQSPTHLIKTRGQQVTLRCSPISGHKSVSWYQQVLGQGPQFIFQYYEKEERGRGNFPDRFSARQFPNYSSELNVNALLLGDSALYLCASSSRVGSQETQYFGPGTRLLVL.

This chain connects TRBV7-9 to TRBJ1-2; 7 bases map to TRBD1. With 5 bases clipped from V and 6 bases from J, the junction kept 6 bases outside the gene matches. Germline values: CDR1 SEHNR, CDR2 FQNEAQ (reference sequence). This CDR3 is 13 amino acids long. This CDR3 reads CASSPDRVHGYTF. The CDR3 nucleotides are TGTGCCAGCAGCCCCGACAGGGTTCATGGCTACACCTTC.

This clone has only a few counts. The rearrangement links TRBV7-2 to TRBJ2-1; 13 bases align to TRBD2. V lost 5 bases to trimming and J lost 9 bases; unmatched junction nucleotides: 13. The CDR3 has 17 residues. CDR1 and CDR2 (germline): SGHTA, FQGNSA. CDR3 sequence (DNA): TGTGCCAGCAGCCGCAACTTACTAGCGGGGGGGCGGAGTGAGCAGTTCTTC. Encoded protein: CASSRNLLAGGRSEQFF.

This clone was picked up one time. The J gene is TRBJ1-6, the V gene TRBV5-1; D perhaps matches TRBD1 (6 bases). CDR1 is SGHRS, CDR2 YFSETQ, per germline. The CDR3 contains 15 residues. V gave up 4 bases and J gave up 7 bases, with 15 bases separating them. The CDR3 nucleotides are TGCGCCAGCAGCACAACTCAGGGGCCCAATTCACCCCTCCACTTT. Its protein is CASSTTQGPNSPLHF.

The gene calls are TRBV6-1 and TRBJ1-2; maybe TRBD1 (5 bases). The germline V and J ends were trimmed by 0 bases and 10 bases, with 9 bases remaining between them. The CDR3 spans 12 residues. CDR1 and CDR2 from the germline V gene are MNHNS and SASEGT. In nucleotides, the CDR3 is TGTGCCAGCAGTGAAGCCCAGGGCTTCTACACCTTC. Translating it yields CASSEAQGFYTF.

This clone has just a few counts. The chain combines TRBV10-3 with TRBJ1-1; D is possibly TRBD1 (5 bases). The CDR3 is made up of 13 amino acids. CDR1 ENHRY and CDR2 SYGVKD come from the germline V gene. V lost 7 bases and J lost 4, with 13 bases in between. Written as DNA, the CDR3 is TGTGCCATCACTCGGGGGGGTTTCACTGAAGCTTTCTTT. It encodes CAITRGGFTEAFF.

V is TRBV19 and J is TRBJ2-1, with 7 bases matching TRBD1. With V trimmed by 5 bases and J by 12 bases, 13 bases remained unmatched. CDR1 and CDR2 (germline): LNHDA, SQIVND (reference sequence). The CDR3 covers 14 residues. DNA of the CDR3: TGTGCCAGTAGTCCGGTTTACAGGGGAGAGGGGCAGTTCTTC. Translating gives CASSPVYRGEGQFF.

The CDR3 protein is CASSSRTSGETQYF. In DNA, the CDR3 is TGTGCCAGCAGCTCCAGGACTAGCGGTGAGACCCAGTACTTC. The chain recombines TRBV5-6 with TRBJ2-5; 10 positions match TRBD2. This CDR3 region has 14 residues. J gave up 5 bases and V 3 bases, and 4 bases lay outside the gene matches. Germline CDR1 reads SGHDT; CDR2 reads YYEEEE.